This TCR beta chain was sequenced during a study of T cell clusters in autoimmune cytopenias. Each sample's input was 200 to 300 ng genomic DNA, 40,000 or so genome equivalents. This clonotype shows up as medium-sized by frequency. Multiplex touch-down PCR amplified TRB using TRB-A and TRB-B pools in one tube. TCRdb reanalyzed the multiplex PCR reads and collapses them to one entry per CDR3 protein, without DNA. The sample data list approximately 12,000 distinct CDR3 sequences. The length of the CDR3 is 14 residues. Germline V gene lookup returns CDR1 SGHTA and CDR2 FQGNSA. The data also belong to a second study, concerning T cell repertoires in aging, cancer and after chemotherapy. That publication notes: Age-matched healthy donors had significantly more diverse, less clonal blood TCR repertoires than untreated cancer patients. Median generation probability rose over the chemotherapy interval in each cancer cohort, suggesting rebound thymic output.

This receptor was taken from a human donor in good health. The rearrangement links TRBV7-2 to TRBJ1-2. Sequencing was carried out using peripheral blood. The CDR3 region is CASSPTMAVQAVAF.